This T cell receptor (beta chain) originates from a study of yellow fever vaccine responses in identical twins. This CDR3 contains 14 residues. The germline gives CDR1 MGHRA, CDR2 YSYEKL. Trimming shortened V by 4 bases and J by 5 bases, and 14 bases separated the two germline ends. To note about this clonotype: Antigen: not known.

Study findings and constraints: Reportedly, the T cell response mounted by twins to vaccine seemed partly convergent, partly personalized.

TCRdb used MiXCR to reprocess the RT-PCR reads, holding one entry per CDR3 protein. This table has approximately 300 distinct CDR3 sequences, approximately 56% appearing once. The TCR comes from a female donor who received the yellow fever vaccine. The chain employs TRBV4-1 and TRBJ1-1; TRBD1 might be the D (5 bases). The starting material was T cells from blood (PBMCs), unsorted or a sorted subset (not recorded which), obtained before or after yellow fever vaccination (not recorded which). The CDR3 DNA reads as TGCGCCAGCAGCCGCCCGGGGGGATGGACTGAAGCTTTCTTT. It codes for CASSRPGGWTEAFF.